What follows is one T cell receptor (beta chain) and its context. The junction differs from germline at one of its ends, possibly a read error. The source of the sample is a study of blood T cells in healthy people across ages. The CDR3 sequence is 14 residues long. Germline V gives CDR1 PRHDT, CDR2 FYEKMQ (reference sequence). Next came a second PCR, run for roughly 7 to 12 cycles, which used a sample-barcoded 5' primer along with a J-beta primer mix. Each TCR beta cDNA got a 12-nucleotide random molecular identifier. A single record per CDR3 protein comes from TCRdb applying MiXCR to the 5' RACE reads. Of 1.5 million to 2 million distinct CDR3 sequences listed, roughly 30% were seen once; the top ten hold 11%.

The receptor's source is a woman younger than 45 in good health. The chain employs TRBV13 and TRBJ2-7; D might be TRBD2 (5 bases). Material for sequencing was blood. CDR3 DNA: TGTGCCAACAGCTCAGACTCCCGGGGTCGGGAGCAGTACTTC. Translating it yields CANSSDSRGREQYF.